The clone carrying this T cell receptor (beta chain) was found a few times. The sample belongs to a study of T cells in tumors after PD-1 blockade. Across the whole study: Treatment was either pembrolizumab 200 mg every 3 weeks or cemiplimab 350 mg every 2 weeks. Some patients also took daily vismodegib 150 mg during anti-PD-1 treatment.

The CDR3 has 14 residues. V lost 0 bases and J lost 3, with 8 bases in between. Germline CDR1 reads LNHNV; CDR2 reads YYDKDF (reference sequence). Sequencing used immunoSEQ multiplex PCR; TCRdb keeps in-frame clones, though not all of them. The sample contains approximately 48,000 clones, around 85% of which appear only once. The rearrangement uses TRBV15 and TRBJ1-2; D possibly corresponds to TRBD1 (5 bases). The clonotype was recovered from a human donor with basal cell carcinoma. The sequenced sample was PBMCs, obtained before anti-PD-1 treatment. Written as DNA, the CDR3 is TGTGCCACCAGCAGAGATCGGGGGTACTATGGCTACACCTTC. Protein: CATSRDRGYYGYTF. Using reference TRBV15 and TRBJ1-2 for the parts outside the CDR3, the full variable domain is DAMVIQNPRYQVTQFGKPVTLSCSQTLNHNVMYWYQQKSSQAPKLLFHYYDKDFNNEADTPDNFQSRRPNTSFCFLDIRSPGLGDTAMYLCATSRDRGYYGYTFGSGTRLTVV.